This TCR beta chain appears in the sequencing data of a study of blood T cell repertoires in COVID-19. Study context: Collection of acute and convalescent COVID-19 samples took place in the United States, Italy and Spain.

Some clones are missing from TCRdb's copy, which holds only in-frame ones; the method was immunoSEQ multiplex PCR. This repertoire shows about 200,000 clones, approximately 87% found once; its top ten account for 0.7% to 0.85%. The CDR3 spans 13 residues. The germline V gene encodes CDR1 SQVTM and CDR2 ANQGSEA. Germline trimming cut 7 bases from V and 4 bases from J; bases unmatched to any gene: 9. Sequenced material: peripheral blood. The sequence came from a woman in her 70s with acute or convalescent COVID-19. This chain connects TRBV29-1 to TRBJ1-2; 7 bases are a match to TRBD1. CDR3 region: CSGGDSSVYGYTF. Written as DNA, the CDR3 is TGCAGCGGGGGGGACAGTTCCGTCTATGGCTACACCTTC.